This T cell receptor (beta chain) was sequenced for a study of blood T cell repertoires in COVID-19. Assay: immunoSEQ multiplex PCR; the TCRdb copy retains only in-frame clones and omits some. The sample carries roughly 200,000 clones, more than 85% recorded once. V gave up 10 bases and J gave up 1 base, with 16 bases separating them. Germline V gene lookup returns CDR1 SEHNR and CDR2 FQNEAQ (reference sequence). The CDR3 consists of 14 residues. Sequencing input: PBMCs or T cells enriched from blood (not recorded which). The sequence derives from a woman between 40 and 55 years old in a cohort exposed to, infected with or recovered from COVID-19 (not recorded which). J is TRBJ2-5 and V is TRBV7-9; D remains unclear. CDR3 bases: TGTGCCACCCCCAGCGAGGCTCCCCAAGAGACCCAGTACTTC. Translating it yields CATPSEAPQETQYF.